This T cell receptor beta chain came from a study of beta chain features in type 1 diabetes. This CDR3 spans 16 amino acids. Looked up from germline, CDR1 is SNHLY and CDR2 is FYNNEI. V gave up 9 bases and J gave up 0 bases; unmatched junction bases: 8. All of the isolated RNA was reverse transcribed, so expressed TCRB transcripts were sequenced. Roughly 3.6 million reads were obtained on average from naive, central memory and regulatory T cell samples. Produced via immunoSEQ multiplex PCR; TCRdb's table is partial and in-frame only. Seen here are 350,000 to 450,000 clones, about 15% observed once, and the top ten hold around 0.035%.

V and J are TRBV2 and TRBJ2-6, with TRBD1 matching 7 bases. The receptor comes from a man younger than 40 in good health. What was sequenced was naive CD4+ T cells from blood. The CDR3 DNA sequence: TGTGCCAGTCAACAGGGGACAAGCTCTGGGGCCAACGTCCTGACTTTC. It is translated as CASQQGTSSGANVLTF.